These T cell receptor beta chains were read from a single sample in a study of T cell repertoires in breast cancer. TCRdb fed the emulsion pairing reads into MiXCR, producing one record per CDR3 protein. The data contain roughly 40,000 distinct CDR3 sequences, 45% to 55% of them seen just once; the ten biggest clones take up 60%. Sequencing was done on a sample of CD8+ T cells. These receptors all stem from a pool of human donors with breast cancer or a healthy control (not recorded which). Both conserved end residues are part of each CDR3. The D gene is left open where the match is weak. Some rows mark clone size as missing; the rest say once, few, many or name a class of expanded clone.

abundance: NA; v_gene: TRBV2; d_gene: NA; j_gene: TRBJ1-2; CDR3nt: TGTACCAGCAGTGACCGTCACAGCTATGGCTACACCTTC; CDR3aa: CTSSDRHSYGYTF
abundance: once; v_gene: TRBV20-1; d_gene: TRBD2; j_gene: TRBJ2-1; CDR3nt: TGCAGTGCTGCTAGCGGGAGCCCCTACAATGAGCAGTTCTTC; CDR3aa: CSAASGSPYNEQFF
abundance: NA; v_gene: TRBV19; d_gene: NA; j_gene: TRBJ1-1; CDR3nt: TGTGCCAGTAGTATAAGAAATGGGAATACTGAAGCTTTCTTT; CDR3aa: CASSIRNGNTEAFF
abundance: NA; v_gene: TRBV2; d_gene: TRBD1; j_gene: TRBJ1-5; CDR3nt: TGTGCCAGCAAAGGAACAGGGGGAGATAGCAATCAGCCCCAGCATTTT; CDR3aa: CASKGTGGDSNQPQHF
abundance: NA; v_gene: TRBV13; d_gene: TRBD2; j_gene: TRBJ2-1; CDR3nt: TGTGCCAGCAGCTTATTGACTAGCGGGGACAATGAGCAGTTCTTC; CDR3aa: CASSLLTSGDNEQFF
abundance: NA; v_gene: TRBV20-1; d_gene: NA; j_gene: TRBJ2-1; CDR3nt: TGCAGTGCTGGTACCGGGGAGCAGTTCTTC; CDR3aa: CSAGTGEQFF
abundance: many; v_gene: TRBV20-1; d_gene: TRBD1; j_gene: TRBJ2-7; CDR3nt: TGCAGTGCTAGAGATTTGCGGACAGGAGCCTACGAGCAGTACTTC; CDR3aa: CSARDLRTGAYEQYF
abundance: NA; v_gene: TRBV6-5; d_gene: NA; j_gene: TRBJ1-2; CDR3nt: TGTGCCAGCAGCGCCAGTTGGACACGCTACACCTTC; CDR3aa: CASSASWTRYTF
abundance: NA; v_gene: TRBV6-2/TRBV6-3; d_gene: NA; j_gene: TRBJ2-2; CDR3nt: TGTGCCAGCAGCTCGATCGCCGGGGAGCTGTTTTTT; CDR3aa: CASSSIAGELFF
abundance: NA; v_gene: TRBV3-1; d_gene: TRBD2; j_gene: TRBJ2-1; CDR3nt: TGTGCCAGCAGGGTCGGGACTAGCGGGCCTGAGCAGTTCTTC; CDR3aa: CASRVGTSGPEQFF
abundance: NA; v_gene: TRBV4-1; d_gene: TRBD2; j_gene: TRBJ2-7; CDR3nt: TGCGCCAGCAGCCAAGATATAGAGCGGGGGACCCCCTACGAGCAGTACTTC; CDR3aa: CASSQDIERGTPYEQYF
abundance: NA; v_gene: TRBV6-5; d_gene: NA; j_gene: TRBJ1-5; CDR3nt: TGTGCCAGCAGTTACCGATCCCAAAGGGGTGGCAATCAGCCCCAGCATTTT; CDR3aa: CASSYRSQRGGNQPQHF
abundance: NA; v_gene: TRBV7-8; d_gene: NA; j_gene: TRBJ1-3; CDR3nt: TGTGCCAGCAGCTTGTCCCCCGGTGGAAACACCATATATTTT; CDR3aa: CASSLSPGGNTIYF
abundance: NA; v_gene: TRBV20-1; d_gene: NA; j_gene: TRBJ2-7; CDR3nt: TGCAGTGCTTTACAGGGCATTTCCTACGAGCAGTACTTC; CDR3aa: CSALQGISYEQYF
abundance: many; v_gene: TRBV7-9; d_gene: TRBD1; j_gene: TRBJ1-3; CDR3nt: TGTGCCAGCAGCTTAGGGACAGGTTCGAACACCATATATTTT; CDR3aa: CASSLGTGSNTIYF
abundance: few; v_gene: TRBV3-1; d_gene: TRBD2; j_gene: TRBJ2-1; CDR3nt: TGTGCCAGCAGCCCCGACCCCCGGACTAGCCGGAGCTCCTACAATGAGCAGTTCTTC; CDR3aa: CASSPDPRTSRSSYNEQFF
abundance: few; v_gene: TRBV20-1; d_gene: NA; j_gene: TRBJ2-1; CDR3nt: TGCAGTGCCTCTAGAAATGAGCAGTTCTTC; CDR3aa: CSASRNEQFF
abundance: few; v_gene: TRBV28; d_gene: TRBD1; j_gene: TRBJ2-3; CDR3nt: TGTGCCAGCAGTTTAATAGGACAGGGGGTGAGCACAGATACGCAGTATTTT; CDR3aa: CASSLIGQGVSTDTQYF
abundance: NA; v_gene: TRBV7-2; d_gene: NA; j_gene: TRBJ2-7; CDR3nt: TGTGCCAGCGGGTGGGGCTCCTACGAGCAGTACTTC; CDR3aa: CASGWGSYEQYF
abundance: NA; v_gene: TRBV20-1; d_gene: TRBD1; j_gene: TRBJ1-6; CDR3nt: TGCAGTGCTTCTCCGGACAGGGATAATTCACCCCTCCACTTT; CDR3aa: CSASPDRDNSPLHF
abundance: few; v_gene: TRBV20-1; d_gene: NA; j_gene: TRBJ1-2; CDR3nt: TGCAGTGCTAAGCCCCCGGGGCAACTTGGCTACACCTTC; CDR3aa: CSAKPPGQLGYTF
abundance: many; v_gene: TRBV6-1; d_gene: NA; j_gene: TRBJ1-1; CDR3nt: TGTGCCAGCAGTGGCCCGCTCGGCCCGGAAGCTTTCTTT; CDR3aa: CASSGPLGPEAFF
abundance: NA; v_gene: TRBV7-2; d_gene: NA; j_gene: TRBJ1-4; CDR3nt: TGTGCCAGCAGCGCAGGTTCGACTAATGAAAAACTGTTTTTT; CDR3aa: CASSAGSTNEKLFF